The clone carrying this T cell receptor beta chain was picked up one time. The CDR3 totals 15 residues. CDR1 and CDR2 (germline): SGDLS, YYNGEE. The V gene end was trimmed by 4 bases and the J gene end by 0 bases; junction bases not matched to a gene: 4. The method was immunoSEQ multiplex PCR; TCRdb's version includes in-frame clones alone and lacks a portion of them. The sample records about 130,000 clones, just under 85% being singletons. The record originates from a study of blood T cell repertoires in COVID-19. Across the study: The analysed material was cDNA or gDNA that came from T cells, B-cell-depleted T cells, or PBMCs.

V and J are TRBV9 and TRBJ2-3; TRBD2 agrees at 8 bases. Sequences were obtained from peripheral blood. This receptor was obtained from a human donor in a cohort sampled during active COVID-19. CDR3 nucleotide sequence: TGTGCCAGCAGCATGAGCGGGGGAAGCACAGATACGCAGTATTTT. Protein product: CASSMSGGSTDTQYF. Full variable domain (missing parts from reference TRBV9 and TRBJ2-3): DSGVTQTPKHLITATGQRVTLRCSPRSGDLSVYWYQQSLDQGLQFLIQYYNGEERAKGNILERFSAQQFPDLHSELNLSSLELGDSALYFCASSMSGGSTDTQYFGPGTRLTVL.